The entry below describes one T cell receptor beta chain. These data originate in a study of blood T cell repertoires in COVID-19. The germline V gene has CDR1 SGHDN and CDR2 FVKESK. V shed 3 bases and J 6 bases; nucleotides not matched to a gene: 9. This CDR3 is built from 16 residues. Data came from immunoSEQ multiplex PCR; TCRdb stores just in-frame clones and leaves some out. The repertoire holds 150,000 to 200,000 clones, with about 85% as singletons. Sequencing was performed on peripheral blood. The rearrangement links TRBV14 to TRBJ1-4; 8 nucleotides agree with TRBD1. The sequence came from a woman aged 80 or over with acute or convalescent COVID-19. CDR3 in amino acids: CASSQSRGQVHEKLFF. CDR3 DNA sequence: TGTGCCAGCAGCCAGAGCCGGGGACAGGTTCATGAAAAACTGTTTTTT.